This T cell receptor beta chain was retrieved from a study of blood T cells in healthy people across ages (dated by TCRdb to between 2015 and 2016). About the investigation overall: In model experiments, roughly one uniquely barcoded TCR beta cDNA molecule per two T cells was captured by template switching. The study measured age-related changes in TCR beta repertoire diversity using deep sequencing normalized with unique cDNA molecular identifiers. Donors were grouped into four age groups: young (average approximately 16 years), middle-aged (39), aged (about 59) and long-lived (roughly 80). To avoid experimental bias, donors of different ages were distributed randomly across sequencing lanes. Using the same blood draw, the study looked at two additional independent replicas of 1 million unique cDNA reads for two donors, one aged 18 to 30 and the other aged 80 or older.

The CDR3, cysteine through phenylalanine, is 18 amino acids long. Only the CDR3 portion is preserved as DNA: 54 bases, with reading frame beginning at the first base. V sheds 2 bases and J sheds 2 bases, leaving 24 bases between their ends. The germline V gene (reference sequence) specifies DFQATT as CDR1 and SNEGSKA as CDR2. Beyond this particular receptor, the publication reports: The CMV infection status of donors was not known, potentially confounding age-related changes in expanded clonotypes. Bulk unsorted PBMC profiling prevented conclusive comparison of naive and antigen-experienced compartments. Compared with the aged group, more naive CD4+ T cells, fewer expanded clones and increased TCR diversity were shown by the long-lived group, suggesting age selection. Estimates of total diversity from one million sequenced T cells were regarded as lower bounds and underestimates. The percentage of naive T cells measured by flow cytometry correlated strongly with observed TCR beta diversity. Observed TCR beta diversity per million T cells fell roughly linearly with age, and a significant reduction was already apparent by age approximately 41.

Note on this clonotype: Its antigen has not been determined. Per-base qualities were not stored, and no clone one base away is much larger.

The roughly 39 donors, aged about 6 to 95 years, were systemically healthy Caucasian individuals from Russia. Around 9.7 milliliters of peripheral blood were collected from each donor into EDTA-treated Vacutainer tubes. Ficoll-Paque density-gradient centrifugation was used to isolate PBMCs, with at least 6.5 million obtained per sample. Total RNA, at least 5 micrograms per sample, was extracted from PBMCs with Trizol reagent. The percentages of naive CD45RAhigh/CD27high T cells were determined by flow cytometry on a PBMC aliquot from every donor. Library creation used 5' RACE. Sequenced using an Illumina HiSeq 2500. A second PCR of about 6 to 11 cycles was performed with a sample-barcoded 5' primer and a J-beta primer mix. Each TCR beta cDNA molecule received a unique molecular identifier from a template-switch 5' adaptor carrying 12 random nucleotides. At least 3 million CDR3-containing paired-end reads were obtained from each sample. All of the RNA was converted into first-strand cDNA using the Mint cDNA synthesis kit, with a TRBC-specific oligonucleotide serving as the primer. Following uracil-DNA glycosylase treatment, a first 18-cycle PCR with universal primers M1SS and BC2_uni_R was performed on all cDNA. The source study handled its data this way. Each sample was normalized by randomly selecting 1 million high-quality reads, each carrying a distinct molecular identifier. Instead of being binned into consensus sequences, reads that shared molecular identifiers were thrown out. MiTCR, set to a Q25 quality threshold and the strictest error-elimination algorithm, was used for CDR3 identification, clonotype clustering and error correction. Lower-bound total TCR beta diversity was estimated with a nonparametric unseen species model using Euler transformation. In TCRdb, the public reads were trimmed at Q25 with fastp and aligned with MiXCR, with productive beta chains retained. All rows with the same CDR3 protein become a single entry with the most common DNA and genes. Here the V and J calls rest on TCRdb's processing, not on the authors' analysis. The sample data list 2 million or so distinct CDR3 sequences, and about 50% of these were observed just once. The top ten hold around 2.1% of the sample.

The material sequenced was blood. The V and J genes are TRBV20-1 and TRBJ2-5; a tentative D call is TRBD2 (6 bases match). The TCR was taken from a woman in her thirties or forties in good health. DNA sequence: TGCAGTGCTAGATCCCACACAATGACTCGGGGGTGGCAAGAGACCCAGTACTTC. This codes for CSARSHTMTRGWQETQYF.